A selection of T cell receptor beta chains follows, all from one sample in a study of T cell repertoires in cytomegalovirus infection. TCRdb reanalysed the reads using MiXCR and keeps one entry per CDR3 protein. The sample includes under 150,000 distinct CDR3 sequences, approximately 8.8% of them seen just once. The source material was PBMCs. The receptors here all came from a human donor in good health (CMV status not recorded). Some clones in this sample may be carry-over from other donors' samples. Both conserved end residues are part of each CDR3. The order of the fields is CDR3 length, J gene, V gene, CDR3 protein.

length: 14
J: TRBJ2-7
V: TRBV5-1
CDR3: CASSLGTPEGEQYF

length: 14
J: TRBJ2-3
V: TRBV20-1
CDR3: CSAHRGEGADTQYF

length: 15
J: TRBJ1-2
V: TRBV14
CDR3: CASSQDGRQHYVYTF

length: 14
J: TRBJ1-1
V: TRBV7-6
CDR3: CASSQGQVGTEAFF

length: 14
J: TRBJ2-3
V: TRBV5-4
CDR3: CASRQTTGADTQYF

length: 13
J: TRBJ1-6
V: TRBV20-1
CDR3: CSARDPAVVPLHF

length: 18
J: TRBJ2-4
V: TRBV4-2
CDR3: CASSHINRGHKGKNIQYF

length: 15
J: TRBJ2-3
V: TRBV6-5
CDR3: CASSYGGGSTDTQYF

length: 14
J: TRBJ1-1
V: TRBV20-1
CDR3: CSARDRRGGPEAFF

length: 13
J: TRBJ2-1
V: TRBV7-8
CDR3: CASSLDSVNEQFF

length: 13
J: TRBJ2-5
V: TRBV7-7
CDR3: CASSHGQGETQYF

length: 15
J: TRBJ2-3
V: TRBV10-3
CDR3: CAISVGGTSTDTQYF

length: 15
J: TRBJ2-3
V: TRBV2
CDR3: CASSVQSSGVDTQYF

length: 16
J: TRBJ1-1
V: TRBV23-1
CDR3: CASSQSCPTGNTEAFF

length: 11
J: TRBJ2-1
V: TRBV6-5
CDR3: CASSQGYEQFF

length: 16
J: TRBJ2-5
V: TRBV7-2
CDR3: CASSLGRSSGGETQYF

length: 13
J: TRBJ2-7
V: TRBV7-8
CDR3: CASSLVGGYEQYF

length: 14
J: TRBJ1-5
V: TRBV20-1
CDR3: CSARTGANNQPRHF

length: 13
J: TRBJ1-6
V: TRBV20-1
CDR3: CSVMGGLNSPLHF

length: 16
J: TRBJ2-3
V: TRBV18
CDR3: CASSRSGQDFSDTQYF

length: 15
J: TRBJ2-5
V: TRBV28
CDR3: CASSFGLAGAETQYF

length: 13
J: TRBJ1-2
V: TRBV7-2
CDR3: CASSPQGTYGYTF

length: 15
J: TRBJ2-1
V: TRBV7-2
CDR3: CASSLYTAGFNEQFF

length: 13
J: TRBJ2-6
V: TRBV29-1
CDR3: CSVGSSGANVLTF

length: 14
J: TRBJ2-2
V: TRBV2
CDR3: CASSSGSNTGELFF